A single TCR beta chain is shown here with its context. Its antigen is as yet unknown. Having been cultured for approximately ten days, the cells underwent CD4+ T cell isolation. The data stem from a study of vaccination effects on CD4 cells after COVID-19. Study in general: Supplemented with around 9.6 IU/ml IL-2 and roughly 10 ug/ml peptides, under 2.5 million PBMC per well were kept in culture.

CDR1 is SGHTA and CDR2 is FQGTGA in the germline V gene. CDR3 length equals 15 residues. Trimming cost V 5 bases and J 4 bases, with 15 bases left between them. Some clones are missing from TCRdb's copy, which holds only in-frame ones; the method was immunoSEQ multiplex PCR. The profile covers 35,000 to 40,000 clones, with around 80% appearing a single time and roughly 3% taken by the ten largest. The clonotype originates from a human donor who received a COVID-19 vaccine. V gene TRBV7-3 combines with J gene TRBJ2-1; tentatively, D is TRBD1 or TRBD2 (5 bases each). The material was CD4+ T cells from PBMCs cultured without peptide, obtained before COVID-19 vaccination. The CDR3 here is CASSPQGGLYNEQFF. In DNA form, the CDR3 reads TGTGCCAGCAGCCCCCAGGGCGGGCTGTACAATGAGCAGTTCTTC. Full variable domain (missing parts from reference TRBV7-3 and TRBJ2-1): GAGVSQTPSNKVTEKGKYVELRCDPISGHTALYWYRQSLGQGPEFLIYFQGTGAADDSGLPNDRFFAVRPEGSVSTLKIQRTERGDSAVYLCASSPQGGLYNEQFFGPGTRLTVL.